Listed here are 19 T cell receptor beta chains from one sample, sequenced in a study of cytomegalovirus exposure and HLA in healthy donors. The PCR contained 60 Vbeta and 13 Jbeta primers. Method: immunoSEQ multiplex PCR; TCRdb's copy keeps in-frame clones and lacks some. The repertoire has about 200,000 clones, about 70% of them found once; the top ten carry around 3%. What was sequenced was PBMCs. The receptors come from a man in his forties in good health and CMV-seropositive.

Turning to this clone: The junction shows a germline mismatch at one end, possibly a read error. V and J are TRBV7-9 and TRBJ2-3; D may be TRBD1 (6 bases). Germline V gives CDR1 SEHNR, CDR2 FQNEAQ (reference sequence). The CDR3 is 15 residues long. The CDR3 region is CSSSRQVSSTDTQYF. As DNA, the CDR3 is TGTTCCAGCAGCCGACAGGTATCTAGCACAGATACGCAGTATTTT.

The chain carries TRBV9 and TRBJ1-2; perhaps TRBD1 as D (5 bases). Per the germline V gene, CDR1 is SGDLS and CDR2 is YYNGEE. V was pared by 3 bases and J by 0 bases, with 15 bases between. The CDR3 is 16 amino acids. CDR3: CASSEEDISANYGYTF. CDR3 nucleotide sequence: TGTGCCAGCAGCGAAGAGGACATCTCGGCTAACTATGGCTACACCTTC.

This chain joins TRBV11-2 and TRBJ1-6; 8 bases are shared with TRBD1. V lost 2 bases, J lost 7 bases, and 13 bases stayed unmatched. The CDR3 is 18 residues long. Germline V gene data show CDR1 as SGHAT and CDR2 as FQNNGV. The CDR3, as DNA: TGTGCCAGCAGCTTATCATCACACCGGGACAGGAGAAATTCACCCCTCCACTTT. This translates into CASSLSSHRDRRNSPLHF.

The rearrangement uses TRBV5-6 and TRBJ2-3, with a weak D call TRBD1 (5 bases). Per germline, CDR1 SGHDT and CDR2 YYEEEE. The germline V and J ends were trimmed by 1 base and 1 base, with 10 bases remaining between them. The CDR3 consists of 15 residues. CDR3 loop: CASSLRGWGTDTQYF. CDR3 sequence (DNA): TGTGCCAGCAGCTTGAGGGGCTGGGGCACAGATACGCAGTATTTT.

This clone was detected only once. The chain links TRBV2 to TRBJ1-2; D is perhaps TRBD1 (5 bases). The CDR3 runs to 13 residues. Germline values: CDR1 SNHLY, CDR2 FYNNEI. V lost 6 bases to trimming and J lost 8 bases, with 16 bases between them. The CDR3 nucleotides read TGTGCCAGCAGCGACACCAGGGTCTCGGGCTACACCTTC. It is translated as CASSDTRVSGYTF.

The chain recombines TRBV9 with TRBJ2-1, with D maybe TRBD2 (6 bases). Germline-derived CDR1 and CDR2 are SGDLS and YYNGEE. The V end was cut by 4 bases, the J end by 1 base, with 15 bases between. The CDR3 has 16 residues. CDR3 nucleotides: TGTGCCAGCAGCCAGTCCTGGGGGGAGTCCTACAATGAGCAGTTCTTC. The encoded protein is CASSQSWGESYNEQFF.

This clone has a handful of counts. J is TRBJ1-6 and V is TRBV5-1, with TRBD1 matching over 7 bases. The ends lost 0 bases at V and 7 bases at J; junction bases unmatched: 1. The V gene's germline CDR1 is SGHRS and CDR2 YFSETQ. The CDR3 contains 14 residues. The CDR3 reads CASSLEGANSPLHF. CDR3 in DNA: TGCGCCAGCAGCTTGGAGGGGGCCAATTCACCCCTCCACTTT.

This clone has more than one count but fewer than ten. V and J are TRBV7-2 and TRBJ2-7; 7 bases line up with TRBD1. This CDR3 is built from 11 residues. Germline CDR1 and CDR2: SGHTA and FQGNSA. The ends lost 3 bases at V and 12 bases at J; junction bases unmatched: 5. The CDR3 nucleotides are TGTGCCAGCAGCTTTACAGGGGAGTTGTACTTC. The encoded protein is CASSFTGELYF.

This rearrangement joins TRBV5-5 to TRBJ1-1, with D unresolved. Trimming stripped 4 bases from V and 2 bases from J, with 12 bases between. The germline gives CDR1 SGHKS, CDR2 YYEKEE (reference sequence). CDR3 length: 14 amino acids. The CDR3 region is CASSPRPGNTEAFF. DNA of the CDR3: TGTGCCAGCAGCCCGCGACCGGGAAACACTGAAGCTTTCTTT.

This chain uses TRBV7-9 with TRBJ1-2; D not resolved. There are 13 residues in the CDR3. Germline CDR1 SEHNR, CDR2 FQNEAQ (reference sequence). V shed 5 bases and J shed 8 bases, with 15 bases lying between them. This chain's CDR3 is CASSRRDQRGYTF. The DNA for the CDR3 is TGTGCCAGCAGCCGTCGGGATCAACGGGGCTACACCTTC.

This clone was detected only a few times. This chain joins TRBV5-4 and TRBJ1-6; TRBD1 aligns across 9 bases. This CDR3 is 14 amino acids long. After removal of 4 bases from V and 7 bases from J, the junction contained 3 bases not matched to a gene. The V gene's germline CDR1 is SGHNT and CDR2 YYREEE (reference sequence). The CDR3 loop is CASSRDRVNSPLHF. For the CDR3, the DNA is TGTGCCAGCAGCCGGGACAGGGTGAATTCACCCCTCCACTTT.

The rearrangement joins TRBV19 to TRBJ1-1, with 7 bases fitting TRBD1. Germline CDR1 is LNHDA and CDR2 is SQIVND (reference sequence). The CDR3 is made up of 13 amino acids. V was pared by 3 bases and J by 8 bases, with 6 bases of the junction left unmatched. The CDR3 bases are TGTGCCAGTAGTATTACAGGGGCCTCGGAAGCTTTCTTT. This sequence encodes CASSITGASEAFF.

This chain uses TRBV7-9 with TRBJ2-5, with 8 bases aligning to TRBD1. After removal of 5 bases from V and 0 bases from J, the junction contained 8 bases not matched to a gene. Germline V gene lookup returns CDR1 SEHNR and CDR2 FQNEAQ (reference sequence). CDR3 length: 16 amino acids. Here the CDR3 reads CASSPTGGKYQETQYF. The DNA of the CDR3 is TGTGCCAGCAGCCCCACAGGGGGAAAGTACCAAGAGACCCAGTACTTC.

The chain has TRBV5-4 and TRBJ1-2; D is uncertain. The length of the CDR3 is 14 residues. Germline V gives CDR1 SGHNT, CDR2 YYREEE (reference sequence). The V end was cut by 4 bases, the J end by 3 bases, with 13 bases between. The CDR3 coding sequence is TGTGCCAGCAGCGCCGGGCGGGGATACTATGGCTACACCTTC. Its protein product is CASSAGRGYYGYTF.

This chain links TRBV7-6 with TRBJ2-1; 11 bases align to TRBD2. There are 19 residues in the CDR3. The ends lost 1 base at V and 3 bases at J; junction bases unmatched: 11. Germline V gene lookup returns CDR1 SGHVS and CDR2 FNYEAQ. Written as DNA, the CDR3 is TGTGCCAGCAGCTTAGGTCCCTTCTTTACTAGCGGGGGCTACAATGAGCAGTTCTTC. Its protein is CASSLGPFFTSGGYNEQFF.

The chain carries TRBV5-1 and TRBJ1-1; D uncertain. The CDR3 is 15 residues long. Germline assignment: CDR1 SGHRS and CDR2 YFSETQ. V was shortened by 0 bases and J by 0 bases, with 9 bases between the two germline ends. The CDR3 is CASSLDPRMNTEAFF. DNA of the CDR3: TGCGCCAGCAGCTTGGATCCCAGGATGAACACTGAAGCTTTCTTT. Based on the CDR3 plus reference TRBV5-1 and TRBJ1-1, the full variable domain is KAGVTQTPRYLIKTRGQQVTLSCSPISGHRSVSWYQQTPGQGLQFLFEYFSETQRNKGNFPGRFSGRQFSNSRSEMNVSTLELGDSALYLCASSLDPRMNTEAFFGQGTRLTVV.

The rearrangement uses TRBV10-3 and TRBJ1-4, with TRBD1 matching 9 bases. The ends lost 3 bases at V and 7 bases at J; junction bases unmatched: 6. Germline loops: CDR1 ENHRY, CDR2 SYGVKD. CDR3 length equals 15 residues. The CDR3 DNA follows: TGTGCCATCAGTGAAAGGACAGGGGTGGCTGAAAAACTGTTTTTT. This codes for CAISERTGVAEKLFF.

The genes are TRBV27 and TRBJ2-1; 7 positions match TRBD2. CDR3 length equals 15 residues. The V gene end was trimmed by 3 bases and the J gene end by 9 bases; junction bases not matched to a gene: 11. From germline, CDR1 is MNHEY and CDR2 SMNVEV (reference sequence). DNA of the CDR3: TGTGCCAGCAGTTTCCGGGGGGTGTCCCGGACTGAGCAGTTCTTC. Residues: CASSFRGVSRTEQFF.

The table lists this clone with a few counts. V is TRBV5-6 and J is TRBJ2-5; 7 nucleotides match TRBD2. Per germline, CDR1 SGHDT and CDR2 YYEEEE. The CDR3 sequence is 14 residues long. With V trimmed by 2 bases and J by 4 bases, 5 bases remained unmatched. This CDR3 is CASSFLTGGETQYF. The CDR3, as DNA: TGTGCCAGCAGCTTCCTGACGGGAGGAGAGACCCAGTACTTC. The variable domain in full, completed from reference TRBV5-6 and TRBJ2-5, reads DAGVTQSPTHLIKTRGQQVTLRCSPKSGHDTVSWYQQALGQGPQFIFQYYEEEERQRGNFPDRFSGHQFPNYSSELNVNALLLGDSALYLCASSFLTGGETQYFGPGTRLLVL.